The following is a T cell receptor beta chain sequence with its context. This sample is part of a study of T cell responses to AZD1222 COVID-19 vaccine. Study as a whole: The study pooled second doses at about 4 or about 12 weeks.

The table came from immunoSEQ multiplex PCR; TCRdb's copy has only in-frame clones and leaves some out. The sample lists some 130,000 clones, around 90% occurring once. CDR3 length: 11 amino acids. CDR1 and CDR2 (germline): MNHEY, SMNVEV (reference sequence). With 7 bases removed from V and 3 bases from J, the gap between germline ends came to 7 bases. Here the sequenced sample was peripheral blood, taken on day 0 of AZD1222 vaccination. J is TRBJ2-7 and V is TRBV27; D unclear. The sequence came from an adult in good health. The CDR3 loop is CASMGFYEQYF. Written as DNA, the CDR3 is TGTGCCAGCATGGGATTCTACGAGCAGTACTTC.